A selection of T cell receptor beta chains follows, all from one sample in a study of T cells in narcolepsy. Libraries were prepared by immunoSEQ multiplex PCR; TCRdb keeps only in-frame clonotypes and omits some of them. The repertoire has about 26,000 clones, more than 65% of them found once; the top ten carry 1% to 1.4%. Sample: memory (CD45RA-) CD4+ T cells from blood. These receptors all stem from a human donor in good health. The CDR3 runs from the conserved cysteine through the conserved F or W. Each record gives: clone size, V gene, J gene, D gene, CDR3 protein, CDR3 DNA. A D gene is named only where the DNA matches it firmly. Expanded clones get a size class; other rows say once, few or many, or leave the size out.

abundance: .; v_gene: TRBV2; j_gene: TRBJ1-6; d_gene: TRBD1; CDR3aa: CASSLDRGLPLHF; CDR3nt: TGTGCCAGCAGCCTCGACAGGGGTCTACCCCTCCACTTT
abundance: once; v_gene: TRBV5-1; j_gene: TRBJ2-3; d_gene: .; CDR3aa: CASSLGGNRADTQYF; CDR3nt: TGCGCCAGCAGCTTGGGGGGTAATCGGGCGGATACGCAGTATTTT
abundance: .; v_gene: TRBV6-6; j_gene: TRBJ1-1; d_gene: .; CDR3aa: CASNRALNTEAFF; CDR3nt: TGTGCCAGCAACAGGGCACTGAACACTGAAGCTTTCTTT
abundance: once; v_gene: TRBV18; j_gene: TRBJ2-3; d_gene: TRBD2; CDR3aa: CASSRLAKLSTDTQYF; CDR3nt: TGTGCCAGCTCCAGACTAGCGAAACTTTCCACAGATACGCAGTATTTT
abundance: .; v_gene: TRBV15; j_gene: TRBJ1-2; d_gene: TRBD1; CDR3aa: CATSRRDREDGYTF; CDR3nt: TGTGCCACCAGCAGGCGGGACAGGGAAGATGGCTACACCTTC
abundance: .; v_gene: TRBV18; j_gene: TRBJ2-5; d_gene: .; CDR3aa: CASSPPGLQETQYF; CDR3nt: TGTGCCAGCTCACCCCCCGGTCTGCAAGAGACCCAGTACTTC
abundance: .; v_gene: TRBV30; j_gene: TRBJ2-4; d_gene: TRBD2; CDR3aa: CAWSVGSGGNIQYF; CDR3nt: TGTGCCTGGAGTGTTGGTAGCGGGGGGAACATTCAGTACTTC
abundance: few; v_gene: TRBV10-1; j_gene: TRBJ1-4; d_gene: .; CDR3aa: CASTKENTNNEKLFF; CDR3nt: TGCGCCAGCACGAAAGAGAACACGAATAATGAAAAACTGTTTTTT
abundance: .; v_gene: TRBV5-1; j_gene: TRBJ2-4; d_gene: .; CDR3aa: CASRDGVAYGAKNIQYF; CDR3nt: TGCGCCAGCAGAGACGGTGTTGCTTATGGTGCCAAAAACATTCAGTACTTC
abundance: .; v_gene: TRBV19; j_gene: TRBJ1-4; d_gene: .; CDR3aa: CASSTPGLGEKLFF; CDR3nt: TGTGCCAGTAGTACGCCAGGGTTGGGTGAAAAACTGTTTTTT
abundance: .; v_gene: TRBV28; j_gene: TRBJ2-5; d_gene: TRBD1; CDR3aa: CASSVTGPQETQYF; CDR3nt: TGTGCCAGCAGTGTGACAGGGCCTCAAGAGACCCAGTACTTC
abundance: .; v_gene: TRBV19; j_gene: TRBJ1-5; d_gene: TRBD1; CDR3aa: CASTVTGGGDSNQPQHF; CDR3nt: TGTGCCAGTACCGTAACAGGGGGTGGGGATAGCAATCAGCCCCAGCATTTT
abundance: once; v_gene: TRBV6-5; j_gene: TRBJ1-2; d_gene: .; CDR3aa: CASSYSKLNNYGYTF; CDR3nt: TGTGCCAGCAGTTACTCGAAGCTCAATAACTATGGCTACACCTTC
abundance: .; v_gene: TRBV6-1; j_gene: TRBJ1-2; d_gene: .; CDR3aa: CASSPGTTGIRGYTF; CDR3nt: TGTGCCAGCAGCCCCGGGACCACAGGGATTCGAGGCTACACCTTC
abundance: .; v_gene: TRBV6-5; j_gene: TRBJ1-4; d_gene: .; CDR3aa: CASNTRGSNEKLFF; CDR3nt: TGTGCCAGCAATACTAGGGGGTCTAATGAAAAACTGTTTTTT
abundance: .; v_gene: TRBV6-6; j_gene: TRBJ2-7; d_gene: .; CDR3aa: CASRAASGEQYF; CDR3nt: TGTGCCAGCAGGGCTGCCTCTGGGGAGCAGTACTTC
abundance: .; v_gene: TRBV7-2; j_gene: TRBJ2-7; d_gene: .; CDR3aa: CASTPGSGKYEQYF; CDR3nt: TGTGCCAGCACCCCGGGTAGCGGAAAGTACGAGCAGTACTTC
abundance: .; v_gene: TRBV19; j_gene: TRBJ1-2; d_gene: TRBD1; CDR3aa: CASRWGQAYGYTF; CDR3nt: TGTGCCAGTAGATGGGGACAGGCCTATGGCTACACCTTC
abundance: .; v_gene: TRBV28; j_gene: TRBJ1-5; d_gene: TRBD1; CDR3aa: CASRPPGQGNQPQHF; CDR3nt: TGTGCCAGCAGGCCCCCGGGACAGGGCAATCAGCCCCAGCATTTT
abundance: .; v_gene: TRBV2; j_gene: TRBJ2-1; d_gene: TRBD2; CDR3aa: CASTGTSGSLEQFF; CDR3nt: TGTGCCAGCACCGGGACTAGCGGGAGCCTTGAGCAGTTCTTC
abundance: .; v_gene: TRBV7-2; j_gene: TRBJ2-5; d_gene: TRBD2; CDR3aa: CASSLYSGGRTQYF; CDR3nt: TGTGCCAGCAGCCTATATAGCGGGGGGCGGACCCAGTACTTC
abundance: once; v_gene: TRBV10-3; j_gene: TRBJ1-1; d_gene: TRBD1; CDR3aa: CAISEGTVNTEAFF; CDR3nt: TGTGCCATCAGTGAGGGGACAGTGAACACTGAAGCTTTCTTT
abundance: few; v_gene: TRBV30; j_gene: TRBJ1-2; d_gene: .; CDR3aa: CAWSQGANYGYTF; CDR3nt: TGTGCCTGGAGCCAGGGTGCTAACTATGGCTACACCTTC
abundance: .; v_gene: TRBV11-3; j_gene: TRBJ2-7; d_gene: .; CDR3aa: CASSLGGGQGSYEQYF; CDR3nt: TGTGCCAGCAGCTTAGGGGGGGGGCAAGGCTCCTACGAGCAGTACTTC
abundance: few; v_gene: TRBV5-4; j_gene: TRBJ2-7; d_gene: TRBD2; CDR3aa: CASSISGGSYEQYF; CDR3nt: TGTGCCAGCAGCATTAGCGGGGGGTCCTACGAGCAGTACTTC
abundance: .; v_gene: TRBV7-2; j_gene: TRBJ1-2; d_gene: TRBD1; CDR3aa: CASSLGSPDRYTNYGYTF; CDR3nt: TGTGCCAGCAGCTTAGGGTCTCCGGACAGGTACACTAACTATGGCTACACCTTC
abundance: .; v_gene: TRBV10-3; j_gene: TRBJ2-3; d_gene: .; CDR3aa: CAISEGQDTDTQYF; CDR3nt: TGTGCCATCAGTGAGGGCCAAGACACAGATACGCAGTATTTT
abundance: .; v_gene: TRBV5-4; j_gene: TRBJ2-3; d_gene: .; CDR3aa: CASSSRSVTDTQYF; CDR3nt: TGTGCCAGCAGCTCCCGTTCGGTCACAGATACGCAGTATTTT
abundance: .; v_gene: TRBV9; j_gene: TRBJ2-2; d_gene: .; CDR3aa: CASSRLPQLGVGELFF; CDR3nt: TGTGCCAGCAGCCGGCTCCCCCAACTTGGGGTCGGGGAGCTGTTTTTT
abundance: .; v_gene: TRBV10-3; j_gene: TRBJ1-2; d_gene: .; CDR3aa: CAISEPGLNYGYTF; CDR3nt: TGTGCCATCAGTGAGCCGGGACTGAACTATGGCTACACCTTC
abundance: .; v_gene: TRBV11-2; j_gene: TRBJ1-1; d_gene: .; CDR3aa: CASSLEVNTEAFF; CDR3nt: TGTGCCAGCAGCTTAGAGGTGAACACTGAAGCTTTCTTT
abundance: .; v_gene: TRBV9; j_gene: TRBJ1-2; d_gene: TRBD1; CDR3aa: CASSYRGGDGYTF; CDR3nt: TGTGCCAGCAGCTACAGGGGAGGGGATGGCTACACCTTC
abundance: .; v_gene: TRBV7-3; j_gene: TRBJ2-2; d_gene: .; CDR3aa: CASRHTANTGELFF; CDR3nt: TGTGCCAGCAGACACACAGCGAACACCGGGGAGCTGTTTTTT
abundance: .; v_gene: TRBV19; j_gene: TRBJ2-7; d_gene: .; CDR3aa: CASSIASTETYEQYF; CDR3nt: TGTGCCAGTAGTATAGCCTCGACCGAAACCTACGAGCAGTACTTC
abundance: .; v_gene: TRBV28; j_gene: TRBJ2-7; d_gene: TRBD2; CDR3aa: CASASGGSTREQYF; CDR3nt: TGTGCCAGCGCTAGCGGGGGGTCGACGAGGGAGCAGTACTTC
abundance: once; v_gene: TRBV19; j_gene: TRBJ2-7; d_gene: .; CDR3aa: CASSARTASYEQYF; CDR3nt: TGTGCCAGTAGTGCACGGACGGCCTCCTACGAGCAGTACTTC
abundance: .; v_gene: TRBV28; j_gene: TRBJ1-2; d_gene: TRBD1; CDR3aa: CASSSDRRGYTF; CDR3nt: TGTGCCAGCAGTTCGGACAGGAGAGGCTACACCTTC
abundance: once; v_gene: TRBV7-2; j_gene: TRBJ2-6; d_gene: .; CDR3aa: CATGDSGANVLTF; CDR3nt: TGTGCCACCGGGGATTCTGGGGCCAACGTCCTGACTTTC
abundance: .; v_gene: TRBV6-5; j_gene: TRBJ2-1; d_gene: TRBD2; CDR3aa: CASSRLAGGPHEQFF; CDR3nt: TGTGCCAGCAGCCGGCTAGCGGGAGGGCCCCATGAGCAGTTCTTC
abundance: .; v_gene: TRBV30; j_gene: TRBJ2-1; d_gene: .; CDR3aa: CAWTSQNEQFF; CDR3nt: TGTGCTTGGACATCCCAAAATGAGCAGTTCTTC
abundance: .; v_gene: TRBV30; j_gene: TRBJ2-7; d_gene: TRBD1; CDR3aa: CAWSVAGQGVEQYF; CDR3nt: TGTGCCTGGAGTGTGGCGGGACAGGGAGTAGAGCAGTACTTC
abundance: .; v_gene: TRBV5-4; j_gene: TRBJ2-5; d_gene: .; CDR3aa: CASSPTGPTETQYF; CDR3nt: TGTGCCAGCAGCCCCACGGGACCGACGGAGACCCAGTACTTC
abundance: .; v_gene: TRBV18; j_gene: TRBJ1-4; d_gene: .; CDR3aa: CASSPGGTAATNEKLFF; CDR3nt: TGTGCCAGCTCACCGGGGGGCACAGCTGCAACTAATGAAAAACTGTTTTTT
abundance: medium-sized; v_gene: TRBV13; j_gene: TRBJ1-3; d_gene: .; CDR3aa: CASSARMGRHSGNTIYF; CDR3nt: TGTGCCAGCAGCGCTCGAATGGGACGCCACTCTGGAAACACCATATATTTT
abundance: few; v_gene: TRBV19; j_gene: TRBJ2-1; d_gene: TRBD1; CDR3aa: CASRLTGDNEQFF; CDR3nt: TGTGCCAGTAGACTGACAGGGGACAATGAGCAGTTCTTC
abundance: .; v_gene: TRBV9; j_gene: TRBJ2-7; d_gene: .; CDR3aa: CASSAGPSAYEQYF; CDR3nt: TGTGCCAGCAGCGCAGGACCTTCGGCCTACGAGCAGTACTTC